This T cell receptor (beta chain) originates from a study of cytomegalovirus exposure and HLA in healthy donors. The V and J ends lost 3 bases and 7 bases, in that order; junction bases with no gene match: 4. The CDR3 runs to 14 residues. Germline values: CDR1 LNHDA, CDR2 SQIVND (reference sequence). Primers for the PCR totalled 60 Vbeta and 13 Jbeta. TCRdb's copy holds only in-frame clones and misses some; the assay was immunoSEQ multiplex PCR. The sample holds 100,000 to 150,000 clones; approximately 80% are singletons and the top ten take 0.7%. Sequenced: PBMCs. The TCR sequence derives from a man between 18 and 35 years old in good health and CMV-seronegative. The chain couples TRBV19 to TRBJ1-5, with 9 bases lining up with TRBD1. The DNA of the CDR3 is TGTGCCAGTAGTATGGGACAGGGAGGACAGCCCCAGCATTTT. Amino acid sequence: CASSMGQGGQPQHF.